This T cell receptor (beta chain) was captured in a study of shared clonotypes between healthy human individuals. Generated by immunoSEQ multiplex PCR, the TCRdb table keeps only in-frame clones and is missing some. The table records hundreds of thousands of clones, roughly 70% of them present only once. Remarks on this clone: Other DNA variants within this sample encode the same CDR3.

The length of the CDR3 is 15 residues. The V gene end was trimmed by 1 base and the J gene end by 0 bases; junction bases not matched to a gene: 1. From germline, CDR1 is SGDLS and CDR2 YYNGEE. Sequenced material: memory CD4+ T cells sorted from blood. The subset here: CD45RA-negative fraction. This chain connects TRBV9 to TRBJ2-3; 8 nucleotides agree with TRBD2. This clonotype was obtained from a woman in her 30s in good health. CDR3 sequence (DNA): TGTGCCAGCAGCGTATTAGCGGGAAGCACAGATACGCAGTATTTT. Translation: CASSVLAGSTDTQYF.